The T cell receptor beta chain under discussion was sequenced for a study of cytomegalovirus exposure and HLA in healthy donors. Germline CDR1 is MGHRA and CDR2 is YSYEKL. The CDR3 is made up of 12 amino acids. The ends were cut back, 2 bases at V and 7 bases at J, with 5 bases in the middle. Concerning this clone: Its antigen is as yet unknown.

The PCR was carried out with 60 Vbeta primers and 13 Jbeta primers. The method was immunoSEQ multiplex PCR; TCRdb's version includes in-frame clones alone and lacks a portion of them. The table lists fewer than 100,000 clones, roughly three quarters of them singletons. General study findings and limits: Researchers reported from a later analysis that most CMV-associated TCR beta chains appeared HLA-restricted.

The receptor was derived from a female donor in good health and CMV-seronegative. The specimen was PBMCs. V gene TRBV4-1 combines with J gene TRBJ1-4; no firm D call. CDR3 region: CASSQLGEKLFF. The CDR3, as DNA: TGCGCCAGCAGCCAACTCGGTGAAAAACTGTTTTTT.